This T cell receptor beta chain comes out of a study of read filtering for tumor transcriptome and immune sequencing. Overall study context: DNase treatment preceded whole-transcriptome library preparation. Notes on the study in general: IR-seq captured clonotypes deeper and more reliably than RNA-seq. Approximately 80% of IR-seq clonotypes had one read, totaling around 3.5% of reads; RNA-seq: approximately 73% and 42%. Sorted CD138-negative bone marrow cells were not purified T cells.

This clonotype has at least ten counts. Its antigen is undetermined. The V gene lost 6 bases and the J gene lost 3 bases, with 9 bases spanning the gap. Germline V gene lookup returns CDR1 MNHEY and CDR2 SVGEGT. The CDR3 is 13 residues long. This library used around 400 ng RNA and molecular barcoded adaptors spanning alpha/delta and beta/gamma chains. TCRdb ran MiXCR on the reads and lists one entry per CDR3 protein. The sample has approximately 40,000 distinct CDR3 sequences; about 13% are singletons. This TCR derives from a donor aged 40 or over with multiple myeloma. The sample consisted of a population of CD138-negative cells sorted from bone marrow. The chain combines TRBV6-2 or TRBV6-3 with TRBJ1-5, with D hard to call. CDR3: CASRDGLNQPQHF. The DNA for the CDR3 is TGTGCCAGCAGGGACGGTCTCAATCAGCCCCAGCATTTT.